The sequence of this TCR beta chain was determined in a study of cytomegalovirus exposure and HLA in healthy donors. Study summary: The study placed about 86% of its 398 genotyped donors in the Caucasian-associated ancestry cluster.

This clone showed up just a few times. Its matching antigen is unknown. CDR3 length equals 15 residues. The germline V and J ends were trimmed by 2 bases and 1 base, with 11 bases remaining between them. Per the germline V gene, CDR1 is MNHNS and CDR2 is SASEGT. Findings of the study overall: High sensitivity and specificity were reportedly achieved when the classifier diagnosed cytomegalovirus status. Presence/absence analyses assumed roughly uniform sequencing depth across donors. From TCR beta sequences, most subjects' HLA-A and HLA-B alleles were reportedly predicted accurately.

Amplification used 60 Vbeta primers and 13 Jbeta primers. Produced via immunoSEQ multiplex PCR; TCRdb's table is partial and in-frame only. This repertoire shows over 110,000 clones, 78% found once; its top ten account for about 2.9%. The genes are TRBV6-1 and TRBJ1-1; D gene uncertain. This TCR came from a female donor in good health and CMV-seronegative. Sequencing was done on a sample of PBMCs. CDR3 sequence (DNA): TGTGCCAGCAGTGAACGAGTGCTCGGGAACACTGAAGCTTTCTTT. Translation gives CASSERVLGNTEAFF.